The 14 T cell receptor beta chains below were found in one sample sequenced in a study of T-cell reconstitution after alpha-beta-depleted transplantation in children. The TCRbeta library was prepared with unique molecular identifiers. TCRdb independently ran MiXCR on the PCR reads; one entry per CDR3 protein. The data hold approximately 400,000 distinct CDR3 sequences, with roughly 10% observed a single time. Sequenced material: PBMCs from the stem cell graft donor, taken from the stem cell graft. These receptors were obtained from a human donor who donated a stem cell graft to a child with acute myeloid leukemia.

This clonotype was seen more than once but under ten times. The chain recombines TRBV7-2 with TRBJ2-1; 7 nucleotides match TRBD1. The CDR3 length is 14 residues. Germline values: CDR1 SGHTA, CDR2 FQGNSA. Trimming at V came to 5 bases and at J to 6 bases, leaving 7 bases not matched to a gene. CDR3 sequence reads: CASSTGTAANEQFF. The CDR3, as DNA: TGTGCCAGCAGCACAGGGACAGCCGCCAATGAGCAGTTCTTC.

The V call is TRBV20-1, the J call TRBJ2-3, with 10 bases identical to TRBD2. This CDR3 comprises 16 residues. Germline V gives CDR1 DFQATT, CDR2 SNEGSKA (reference sequence). V was clipped by 6 bases and J by 4 bases; unmatched bases: 13. The CDR3 DNA follows: TGCAGTGCCAATACGGTCGAAGCGGGGGGGCCAGATACGCAGTATTTT. Amino acids: CSANTVEAGGPDTQYF.

The chain uses TRBV7-6 and TRBJ2-3, with D hard to call. Looked up from germline, CDR1 is SGHVS and CDR2 is FNYEAQ. The germline V and J ends were trimmed by 2 bases and 1 base, with 10 bases remaining between them. The CDR3 is 15 residues long. CDR3 nucleotides: TGTGCCAGCAGCTTAATCCCCTACGGCACAGATACGCAGTATTTT. Translation gives CASSLIPYGTDTQYF.

The rearrangement links TRBV29-1 to TRBJ2-7; 7 bases are shared with TRBD1. The CDR3 has 11 residues. CDR1 SQVTM and CDR2 ANQGSEA come from the germline V gene. The junction had 5 bases not matched to a gene; V was cut back by 7 bases and J by 5 bases. The CDR3 sequence is CSERTGNEQYF. CDR3 coding DNA: TGCAGCGAACGGACAGGTAACGAGCAGTACTTC.

Comment on this clonotype: A junction boundary mismatches the germline segment, possibly from a read error. The chain links TRBV5-1 to TRBJ2-5, with D tentatively TRBD1 (6 bases). This CDR3 contains 15 residues. Germline CDR1 is SGHRS and CDR2 is YFSETQ. The CDR3 nucleotides read TGCGCCAGCAGCCAGATTCAGGGGAACCAAGAGAACCAGTACTTC. Its translation: CASSQIQGNQENQYF. The complete variable domain, with remaining parts taken from reference TRBV5-1 and TRBJ2-5, reads KAGVTQTPRYLIKTRGQQVTLSCSPISGHRSVSWYQQTPGQGLQFLFEYFSETQRNKGNFPGRFSGRQFSNSRSEMNVSTLELGDSALYLCASSQIQGNQENQYFGPGTRLLVL.

J is TRBJ1-5 and V is TRBV6-2 or TRBV6-3; 8 positions match TRBD1. Trimming at V came to 4 bases and at J to 3 bases, leaving 8 bases not matched to a gene. The V gene's germline CDR1 is MNHEY and CDR2 SVGEGT. This CDR3 has 16 amino acids. CDR3 region: CASSSTTGDPNQPQHF. Here the CDR3 DNA reads TGTGCCAGCAGTTCCACGACAGGGGACCCCAATCAGCCCCAGCATTTT.

This clonotype was counted a few times. This chain uses TRBV10-3 with TRBJ1-1; D possibly corresponds to TRBD1 (5 bases). V lost 1 base and J 1 base, leaving 7 bases between the germline ends. This CDR3 region has 14 residues. Germline lookup yields CDR1 ENHRY and CDR2 SYGVKD. CDR3 loop: CAISEYGGNTEAFF. CDR3 nucleotide sequence: TGTGCCATCAGTGAGTATGGGGGGAACACTGAAGCTTTCTTT.

This clonotype turned up a few times. The chain uses TRBV20-1 and TRBJ2-5, with 9 bases fitting TRBD2. The CDR3 is 17 residues long. J gave up 5 bases and V 7 bases, and 20 bases lay outside the gene matches. Germline V gene sequence: CDR1 DFQATT, CDR2 SNEGSKA (reference sequence). The CDR3 DNA reads as TGCAGTGTACAGGGGTTAGCGGGAGTTCTTGAGGGGGAGACCCAGTACTTC. It encodes CSVQGLAGVLEGETQYF.

The rearrangement joins TRBV15 to TRBJ2-4, with 10 bases that match TRBD2. The J segment lost 10 bases and the V segment lost 5 bases, leaving 8 bases of the junction unmatched. This CDR3 spans 14 amino acids. The germline CDR1 and CDR2 sequences are LNHNV and YYDKDF (reference sequence). Here the CDR3 DNA reads TGTGCCACCAGCCAAGTGAGTAGCGGGAGGATTCAGTACTTC. This sequence encodes CATSQVSSGRIQYF.

This clonotype has more than one count but fewer than ten. The chain employs TRBV7-9 and TRBJ2-2; 10 nucleotides line up with TRBD1. The CDR3 extends over 16 amino acids. Germline CDR1 is SEHNR and CDR2 is FQNEAQ (reference sequence). Unmatched junction bases numbered 8, after V lost 7 bases and J lost 3 bases. CDR3 DNA: TGTGCCAGCACCAATCCGACAGGGGGCGACACCGGGGAGCTGTTTTTT. Protein: CASTNPTGGDTGELFF.

This clonotype was seen only once. Relative to the germline gene, one junction end is altered; a read error may explain this. The chain couples TRBV7-1 to TRBJ2-1; D assignment may be TRBD1 or TRBD2 (5 bases each). TRBV7-1 is annotated as an ORF whose role is uncertain. The CDR3 is 17 amino acids. The CDR3 sequence: CAISSGLLCWASVEQFF. DNA for the CDR3: TGTGCCATCAGCTCGGGGCTCCTCTGCTGGGCATCGGTTGAGCAGTTCTTC.

There are many counts of this clonotype. The rearrangement joins TRBV7-8 to TRBJ2-7; D is unresolved. Per germline, CDR1 SGHVS and CDR2 FQNEAQ. The CDR3 loop spans 13 amino acids. The ends were cut back, 1 base at V and 3 bases at J, with 7 bases in the middle. The CDR3 loop reads CASSLVGRYEQYF. The CDR3 bases are TGTGCCAGCAGCTTAGTCGGGCGCTACGAGCAGTACTTC.

This clonotype was detected ten times or more. This sequence joins TRBV7-2 and TRBJ2-7; 7 bases are shared with TRBD2. The CDR3 is 17 amino acids. Trimming took 1 base from V and 2 from J; bases not matched to a gene: 11. CDR1 is SGHTA and CDR2 is FQGNSA in the germline V gene. Here the CDR3 DNA reads TGTGCCAGCAGCTTAGTTTCGAGCGGGAAGGCCCCCTACGAGCAGTACTTC. Amino acid sequence: CASSLVSSGKAPYEQYF.

This clonotype was counted only a few times. The chain has TRBV9 and TRBJ2-7; D is ambiguous. There are 13 residues in the CDR3. Trimming shortened V by 3 bases and J by 5 bases, and 12 bases separated the two germline ends. Germline V gene sequence: CDR1 SGDLS, CDR2 YYNGEE. The DNA of the CDR3 is TGTGCCAGCAGCGGGGGTGTATTAGACGAGCAGTACTTC. Its translation is CASSGGVLDEQYF.